This T cell receptor (beta chain) was recovered during a study of metastatic and nonmetastatic thyroid tumors (TCRdb year 2020). Study-wide context: The researchers compared repertoires between peripheral blood samples and tumor or nodule tissue samples from patients with malignant or benign thyroid disease.

No treatment had been received by any patient before thyroid surgery. Patient clinical samples collected from about 2012 to 2019 were retrospectively analysed using T-cell receptor beta sequencing. The full study reports these points: TCR beta diversity was reported as significantly higher in malignant tumors than in benign nodules, in both blood and tumor samples.

This clone was detected many times. Its recognized antigen is unknown. No qualities accompany the bases; no much larger clone lies one base away. Libraries were made using PCR. Instrument on record: Illumina HiSeq 4000. High-throughput sequencing was used to profile the TCR beta-chain CDR3 region of each patient. As for how the authors treated the data: CDR3 differences across clinicopathological groups were used to build a classifier for discriminating distant-metastatic papillary thyroid cancer patients. The Shannon index was used to measure repertoire diversity, and the Morisita-Horn index was used to measure how similar tumor and blood repertoires were. In-frame beta chains were kept once TCRdb had trimmed the public reads at Q25 with fastp and called clones with MiXCR. These V and J calls originate from TCRdb's pipeline instead of the authors' own analysis. For this sample there are tens of thousands of clones; under 25% appear just once. Around 75% of the sample lies in the top ten.

Measured from the cysteine to the phenylalanine, the CDR3 is 14 residues long. Left in the record is the CDR3 DNA by itself, 42 bases read in frame from the first base. V loses 5 bases of germline sequence and J loses 5 bases, and the interval between the two ends is 15 bases. Via the germline V gene (reference sequence), CDR1 is PRHDT and CDR2 FYEKMQ. This receptor was identified in a male donor with papillary thyroid cancer or a benign thyroid nodule (not recorded which). Some clones in this sample may be carry-over from other donors' samples. The rearrangement combines TRBV13 with TRBJ2-5; TRBD1 is a weak D gene call, 6 bases matching. The sample consisted of blood. The sequenced DNA is TGTGCCAGCAGCAATACAGGGAAAGGCGAGACCCAGTACTTC. This translates into CASSNTGKGETQYF.